A selection of T cell receptor beta chains follows, all from one sample in a study of neoadjuvant nivolumab and ipilimumab in lung cancer. Data came from immunoSEQ multiplex PCR; TCRdb stores just in-frame clones and leaves some out. The repertoire includes about 28,000 clones, approximately 86% of them detected once, and 5% to 5.5% sits in the top ten. Sequenced here: tumor tissue, sampled after neoadjuvant nivolumab, alone or with ipilimumab, at or shortly before surgery. These receptors came from an adult with non-small cell lung cancer. The CDR3 runs from the conserved cysteine through the conserved F or W. The D gene is left open where the match is weak. Clone size is stated in some rows and not others, as once, few, many or a class when expanded.

TGTGCCAGCAGCTTGGTAGCGGGGGCCACAGATACGCAGTATTTT	CASSLVAGATDTQYF	15	TRBD2	TRBJ2-3	NA	TRBV5-6
TGTGCCAGCAGACCGGGACAGAGGACCTACGAGCAGTACTTC	CASRPGQRTYEQYF	14	TRBD1	TRBJ2-7	NA	TRBV6-5
TGTGCCTTGATGGGACAGGTCGAAGAGACCCAGTACTTC	CALMGQVEETQYF	13	TRBD1	TRBJ2-5	NA	TRBV30
TGTGCCAGCTACCCCAGGGTAGGGGAGACCCAGTACTTC	CASYPRVGETQYF	13	NA	TRBJ2-5	NA	TRBV6-5
TGTGCCAGCAGCTTAGTAGGGGGGCATCTATATGGCTACACCTTC	CASSLVGGHLYGYTF	15	NA	TRBJ1-2	NA	TRBV7-9
TGCGCCAGCAGCATCCTCTCCGGGGAAAAACTGTTTTTT	CASSILSGEKLFF	13	NA	TRBJ1-4	few	TRBV5-1
TGCGCCAGCAGCTTCGGAGGAAACTATGGCTACACCTTC	CASSFGGNYGYTF	13	NA	TRBJ1-2	NA	TRBV5-1
TGTGCCATCAGTGGGGCAACCATGAACACTGAAGCTTTCTTT	CAISGATMNTEAFF	14	NA	TRBJ1-1	once	TRBV10-3
TGCGCCAGCACCTCAGGGGGACAGGTAATGAACACTGAAGCTTTCTTT	CASTSGGQVMNTEAFF	16	TRBD1	TRBJ1-1	NA	TRBV5-1
TGTGCCTGGAGTCCAGGGCGGGAGGGAGAGACCCAGTACTTC	CAWSPGREGETQYF	14	TRBD2	TRBJ2-5	once	TRBV30
TGTGCCAGCAGTGAACCCCAATTAGGCGAGCAGTACTTC	CASSEPQLGEQYF	13	NA	TRBJ2-7	once	TRBV6-1
TGTGCCAGCTCACCGAGTCAGACTAGCACCGGGGAGCTGTTTTTT	CASSPSQTSTGELFF	15	NA	TRBJ2-2	once	TRBV18
TGTGCCAGCAGTGCAGTCCGGGACAGTAGCTCCTACGAGCAGTACTTC	CASSAVRDSSSYEQYF	16	TRBD1	TRBJ2-7	NA	TRBV27
TGTGCCAGCAGCTCCGGGACAGGGGATGGCTACACCTTC	CASSSGTGDGYTF	13	TRBD1	TRBJ1-2	NA	TRBV7-6
TGTGCCAGCAGTTTATCCAACCAGTTATACTATGGCTACACCTTC	CASSLSNQLYYGYTF	15	NA	TRBJ1-2	NA	TRBV27
TGTGCCTGGGGGAAGCGGGGTATCCCAGAGACCCAGTACTTC	CAWGKRGIPETQYF	14	TRBD2	TRBJ2-5	NA	TRBV30
TGTGCCAGCAGTGATCGGTGGCAGGTGAATAGCAATCAGCCCCAGCATTTT	CASSDRWQVNSNQPQHF	17	NA	TRBJ1-5	NA	TRBV2
TGTGCCAGCAGCCCGGGACAGGGAAGCACCTATGGCTACACCTTC	CASSPGQGSTYGYTF	15	TRBD1	TRBJ1-2	NA	TRBV7-3
TGTGCTAGCAGCTTAGGGTTTTTCTCCAGAAACCAAGAGACCCAGTACTTC	CASSLGFFSRNQETQYF	17	NA	TRBJ2-5	NA	TRBV7-7
TGTGCCACCAGCAGAGAAGCTAGTGAGACCCAGTACTTC	CATSREASETQYF	13	NA	TRBJ2-5	NA	TRBV15
TGCGCCAGCAGCCAAGATTGGGGGGGCACTGAAGCTTTCTTT	CASSQDWGGTEAFF	14	NA	TRBJ1-1	NA	TRBV4-3
TGTGCCAGCAGTTTATCGGGGGTTGAGACAGATACGCAGTATTTT	CASSLSGVETDTQYF	15	NA	TRBJ2-3	NA	TRBV27
TGTGCCAGCACCCCCGGGACAGCGAACACTGAAGCTTTCTTT	CASTPGTANTEAFF	14	TRBD1	TRBJ1-1	few	TRBV7-8
TGTGCCAGCAGCTTGCGACTAGCGGGAGGGACAGATACGCAGTATTTT	CASSLRLAGGTDTQYF	16	TRBD2	TRBJ2-3	NA	TRBV5-4
TGTGCCAGCAGCTTAGATCTAGGCTCTGGAAACACCATATATTTT	CASSLDLGSGNTIYF	15	NA	TRBJ1-3	once	TRBV11-2
TGTGCCAGCAGCCAAGATACGAACACTGAAGCTTTCTTT	CASSQDTNTEAFF	13	NA	TRBJ1-1	NA	TRBV14
TGTGCCAGCTCGAGGAGGGACAGGGGGCCTTTCAATGAGCAGTTCTTC	CASSRRDRGPFNEQFF	16	TRBD1	TRBJ2-1	NA	TRBV19
TGTGCCAGCAGTCACACACAGGGTGACGCCGGGGAGCTGTTTTTT	CASSHTQGDAGELFF	15	NA	TRBJ2-2	NA	TRBV6-5
TGCGCCAGCAGCCTCGGGACTAGCTCCGGGTACAATGAGCAGTTCTTC	CASSLGTSSGYNEQFF	16	TRBD2	TRBJ2-1	NA	TRBV5-1
TGTGCCAGTAGTATTGGGGCCCGTCCCAGTCAGCCCCAGCATTTT	CASSIGARPSQPQHF	15	NA	TRBJ1-5	NA	TRBV19
TGTGCCAGCAGTTACGGCGGGACGGTGGGAAGAGGCTACACCTTC	CASSYGGTVGRGYTF	15	NA	TRBJ1-2	NA	TRBV6-5
TGCAGTGCTGTGGGGAACACTGAAGCTTTCTTT	CSAVGNTEAFF	11	NA	TRBJ1-1	NA	TRBV20-1
TGTGCCAGCAGTGATGTGAAGGGGCGAGCTTTCTTT	CASSDVKGRAFF	12	NA	TRBJ1-1	NA	TRBV25-1
TGTGCCAGTAGTACGACAGATGGGGGGCAGTTCTTC	CASSTTDGGQFF	12	NA	TRBJ2-1	NA	TRBV19
TGTGCCTGGCAGTCCCTCTCCTACGAGCAGTACTTC	CAWQSLSYEQYF	12	NA	TRBJ2-7	NA	TRBV30
TGTGCCAGCAGCCTCGGGGGCTCTGGGGCCAACGTCCTGACTTTC	CASSLGGSGANVLTF	15	NA	TRBJ2-6	NA	TRBV5-4
TGTGCCAGCAGCCCGGGGGGAAACACCATATATTTT	CASSPGGNTIYF	12	NA	TRBJ1-3	few	TRBV6-5
TGTGCCTGGAGTTTCGGCAGGGCGGGGGATACGCAGTATTTT	CAWSFGRAGDTQYF	14	NA	TRBJ2-3	NA	TRBV30
TGCGCCAGCAGCCCTACAGGGAGGGTTGGCTACGAGCAGTACTTC	CASSPTGRVGYEQYF	15	NA	TRBJ2-7	few	TRBV5-1
TGTGCCAGCAGCCTGGGACAGGGAACGTCCGGGGAGCTGTTTTTT	CASSLGQGTSGELFF	15	TRBD1	TRBJ2-2	NA	TRBV7-9
TGTGCCAGCAGCCAATTTGAAAATGGCTACACCTTC	CASSQFENGYTF	12	NA	TRBJ1-2	NA	TRBV7-9
TGCAGCGTTGTCTCTGGGGCCAACGTCCTGACTTTC	CSVVSGANVLTF	12	NA	TRBJ2-6	NA	TRBV29-1
TGTGCCAGCAGCAAGGAACAGAGTTTGAATCAGCCCCAGCATTTT	CASSKEQSLNQPQHF	15	NA	TRBJ1-5	NA	TRBV2
TGTGCCTGGAGTGTACGGGGCGGCCGGGATGAAAAACTGTTTTTT	CAWSVRGGRDEKLFF	15	NA	TRBJ1-4	NA	TRBV30
TGTGCCAGCAGACAGCAGAGTGGCTACACCTTC	CASRQQSGYTF	11	NA	TRBJ1-2	NA	TRBV6-5
TGTGCCAGCAGTTACTCGAAAGGGGAGACCCAGTACTTC	CASSYSKGETQYF	13	NA	TRBJ2-5	NA	TRBV6-5
TGTGCCAGCAGCTTAGGCCTCTCAGAACTGAGCTCCTACGAGCAGTACTTC	CASSLGLSELSSYEQYF	17	NA	TRBJ2-7	NA	TRBV13
TGTGCCAGTAGAAACGACAGGGGGTCTGGTGAGCAGTTCTTC	CASRNDRGSGEQFF	14	TRBD1	TRBJ2-1	NA	TRBV19
TGTGCCAGCAGTATGCCCCAAGCTAGCGGGGGCGCAGATACGCAGTATTTT	CASSMPQASGGADTQYF	17	TRBD2	TRBJ2-3	few	TRBV27
TGTGCCAGCAGCTGGTTGCAGTCTAACTATGGCTACACCTTC	CASSWLQSNYGYTF	14	NA	TRBJ1-2	NA	TRBV28
TGTGCCAGCAGCCAAGAACTAGCGGGAGGGGTGGCCAACGAGTATTTT	CASSQELAGGVANEYF	16	TRBD2	TRBJ2-3	NA	TRBV4-2
TGTGCCAGTAGTATAGATGGGTCGGCACCCATCTATGGCTACACCTTC	CASSIDGSAPIYGYTF	16	NA	TRBJ1-2	NA	TRBV19
TGTGCCATCAGGACGGCAACTTCCGCGAACACCGGGGAGCTGTTTTTT	CAIRTATSANTGELFF	16	NA	TRBJ2-2	NA	TRBV10-3
TGTGCCAGCAGCCCGGAGGAGGAGTACCAAGAGACCCAGTACTTC	CASSPEEEYQETQYF	15	NA	TRBJ2-5	NA	TRBV5-4
TGTGCCAGCAGGAGGGAGGGGACAGGGGCCTACGAGCAGTACTTC	CASRREGTGAYEQYF	15	TRBD1	TRBJ2-7	NA	TRBV6-4